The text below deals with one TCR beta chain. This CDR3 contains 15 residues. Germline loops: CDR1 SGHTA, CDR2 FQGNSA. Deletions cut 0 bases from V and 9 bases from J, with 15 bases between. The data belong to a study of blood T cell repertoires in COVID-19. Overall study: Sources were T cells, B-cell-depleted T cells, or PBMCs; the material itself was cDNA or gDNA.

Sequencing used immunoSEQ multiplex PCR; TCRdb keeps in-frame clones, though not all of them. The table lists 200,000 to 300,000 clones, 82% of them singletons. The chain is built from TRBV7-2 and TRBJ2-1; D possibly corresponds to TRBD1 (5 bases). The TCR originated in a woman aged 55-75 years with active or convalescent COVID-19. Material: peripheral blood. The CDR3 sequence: CASSLASQLGVEQFF. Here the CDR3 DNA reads TGTGCCAGCAGCTTAGCATCCCAGCTAGGGGTTGAGCAGTTCTTC.